This T cell receptor beta chain comes out of a study of T cell responses to AZD1222 COVID-19 vaccine. Study information: Whether given at about 4 or about 12 weeks, second doses were pooled. Study outcomes and limitations: Baseline serology detected seropositivity in only six AZD1222 recipients. Along spike, vaccine-associated CD4 TCRs were found throughout, with dominance at 160-218 and 743-854.

V was trimmed by 3 bases and J by 3 bases, leaving 14 bases between them. CDR3 length: 15 residues. From germline, CDR1 is MDHEN and CDR2 SYDVKM. As to this clone: Its antigen is as yet unknown.

Sequencing used immunoSEQ multiplex PCR; TCRdb keeps in-frame clones, though not all of them. Among almost 65,000 clones listed, 84% were seen once. This chain joins TRBV28 and TRBJ1-2; D not resolved. Sequencing was performed on peripheral blood, taken on day 0 of AZD1222 vaccination. The TCR originated in an adult in good health. The CDR3 nucleotides are TGTGCCAGCAGTTTGGGCAGAACATTTGACTATGGCTACACCTTC. It codes for CASSLGRTFDYGYTF.